This TCR beta chain appears in the sequencing data of a study of T cells in Graves' hyperthyroidism and ophthalmopathy. The study, taken as a whole, reports: Blood shared most expanded thyroid clonotypes above 0.001.

RNA transcripts gave rise to amplified TCR beta CDR3 regions. Researchers ran a first-round RT-PCR on the TCR CDR3 using the HTBI primer set. TCRdb re-derived calls from the multiplex PCR reads in MiXCR, one entry per CDR3 protein. Among about 410,000 distinct CDR3 sequences listed, about 15% were seen once. Clinical symptoms, serum thyroxine and TRAb, thyroid ultrasound and orbital computed tomography together formed the diagnostic basis. Germline CDR1 MNHNS, CDR2 SASEGT. This CDR3 region has 13 residues. Trimming removed 6 bases at V and 4 bases at J, with 12 bases between. This clonotype appeared a few times. What it binds is not known.

This chain links TRBV6-1 with TRBJ1-1; perhaps TRBD1 as D (5 bases). This receptor was taken from a man younger than 30 with Graves' ophthalmopathy. The sequencing sample was made of blood. The CDR3 DNA is TGTGCCAGCAGCACGGGACGGAGCACTGAAGCTTTCTTT. This encodes CASSTGRSTEAFF.